Listed below are T cell receptor beta chains from one sample, sequenced in a study of blood T cell repertoires in COVID-19. TCRdb's table, derived via immunoSEQ multiplex PCR, lists solely in-frame clones and lacks some. The repertoire consists of approximately 260,000 clones, with roughly 87% occurring once and the leading ten covering under 6.5%. The specimen was PBMCs or T cells enriched from blood (not recorded which). The receptors originated from a woman younger than 45 with acute COVID-19. Each CDR3 is given with its conserved first and last residue. The order of the fields is V gene, J gene, D gene, clone size, CDR3 DNA, CDR3 protein. The D gene is left open where the match is weak. Clone size is not always given. Where it is, it says once, few, many or a class for expanded clones.

TRBV3-1/TRBV3-2	TRBJ2-7	.	.	TGTGCCAGCAGCGATACAGACAGGATCTCCTACGAGCAGTACTTC	CASSDTDRISYEQYF
TRBV19	TRBJ1-5	.	.	TGTGCCAGTAGTCCTGGGGCGGCTCAGCCCCAGCATTTT	CASSPGAAQPQHF
TRBV9	TRBJ1-4	.	.	TGTGCCAGCAGCGTAGGGACTCAGAATGAAAAACTGTTTTTT	CASSVGTQNEKLFF
TRBV6-5	TRBJ1-1	.	.	TGTGCCAGCAGTCCGGCAACGACAGTTGCGGCTTTCTTT	CASSPATTVAAFF
TRBV3-1/TRBV3-2	TRBJ2-3	TRBD2	.	TGTGCCAGCAGCCAAGCACGGACTAGCGGAAATACGCAGTATTTT	CASSQARTSGNTQYF
TRBV24-1	TRBJ2-5	TRBD1	.	TGTGCCACCCGGGGGACAGGGGATCAAGAGACCCAGTACTTC	CATRGTGDQETQYF
TRBV6-1	TRBJ1-6	.	.	TGTGCCAGCAGTGAACTAATTACAGGGTTTAATTCACCCCTCCACTTT	CASSELITGFNSPLHF
TRBV7-2	TRBJ2-1	TRBD1	few	TGTGCCAGCAGCTCTGCTGACAGGGCGAATGAGCAGTTCTTC	CASSSADRANEQFF
TRBV5-3	TRBJ2-7	.	.	TGTGCCAGAAGCTGTAGACACATCTACGAGCAGTACTTC	CARSCRHIYEQYF
TRBV28	TRBJ1-2	.	.	TGTGCCAGCAGTTTCCTCTTAGATGGCTACACCTTC	CASSFLLDGYTF
TRBV2	TRBJ1-5	.	.	TGTGCCAGCAGCGGACAGCAGGGCAATCAGCCCCAGCATTTT	CASSGQQGNQPQHF
TRBV7-2	TRBJ2-6	TRBD2	.	TGTGCCAGCAGCTTAAGCTCTAGCGGGGGGGCCTCTGGGGCCAACGTCCTGACTTTC	CASSLSSSGGASGANVLTF
TRBV5-1	TRBJ1-3	.	.	TGCGCCAGCAGCTTGGCGGGCAGGGGCTCTGGAAACACCATATATTTT	CASSLAGRGSGNTIYF
TRBV28	TRBJ1-2	.	.	TGTGCCAGCAGTTTACTAGGGACTTATGGCTACACCTTC	CASSLLGTYGYTF
TRBV9	TRBJ2-1	TRBD2	.	TGTGCCAGCAGCGTAGGGACTAGCGGGAGAGACAATGAGCAGTTCTTC	CASSVGTSGRDNEQFF
TRBV5-1	TRBJ2-1	TRBD2	.	TGCGCCAGCAGCCCGGGACTAGCCCTATACAATGAGCAGTTCTTC	CASSPGLALYNEQFF
TRBV12-3/TRBV12-4	TRBJ2-5	.	.	TGTGCCAGCACCCGGGGACTCCAAGAGACCCAGTACTTC	CASTRGLQETQYF
TRBV1	TRBJ2-7	.	.	TGCACCAGCAGATATCTGGAGGGTAGCTCCTACGAGCAGTACTTC	CTSRYLEGSSYEQYF
TRBV4-2	TRBJ2-2	.	.	TGTGCCAGCAGCTCAGGACAGACCGGGGAGCTGTTTTTT	CASSSGQTGELFF
TRBV3-1/TRBV3-2	TRBJ2-7	.	.	TGTGCCAGCAGCCACAACTCCTACGAGCAGTACTTC	CASSHNSYEQYF
TRBV19	TRBJ2-7	TRBD1	.	TGTGCCAGTAGTAAATATTCCCGACAGGGGGCAAACTACGAGCAGTACTTC	CASSKYSRQGANYEQYF
TRBV5-1	TRBJ1-4	TRBD1	.	TGCGCCAGCAGTCGAACAGGACAGGATGAAAAACTGTTTTTT	CASSRTGQDEKLFF
TRBV7-3	TRBJ2-1	TRBD2	.	TGTGCCAGCAGCCCTAGCGGGAGGGCCGATTCCAATTTCAATGAGCAGTTCTTC	CASSPSGRADSNFNEQFF
TRBV5-1	TRBJ1-1	.	.	TGCGCCAGCAGCAACGACGGACAGAACACTGAAGCTTTCTTT	CASSNDGQNTEAFF
TRBV7-2	TRBJ2-3	.	.	TGTGCCAGCAGTCCCCTCTCGGGAACGGTTGGTACGCAGTATTTT	CASSPLSGTVGTQYF
TRBV11-2	TRBJ2-3	.	.	TGTGCCAGCAGCCTCAGAGGTAGATTGGCGGGGGATACGCAGTATTTT	CASSLRGRLAGDTQYF
TRBV19	TRBJ1-2	.	.	TGTGCCACCCAAAGATTTCCGGGACACCCTAACTATGGCTACACCTTC	CATQRFPGHPNYGYTF
TRBV5-4	TRBJ2-1	.	.	TGTGCCAGCTTCCTGTATACGGGGTCTTACAATGAGCAGTTCTTC	CASFLYTGSYNEQFF
TRBV20-1	TRBJ2-7	TRBD2	few	TGCAGTGCTAGTTCTTTTGGTCGTCAGGGAGGGGACGAGCAGTACTTC	CSASSFGRQGGDEQYF
TRBV27	TRBJ2-3	TRBD2	.	TGTGCCAGCAGTAATCTAGCGGGTCGACTCACAGATACGCAGTATTTT	CASSNLAGRLTDTQYF
TRBV5-8	TRBJ1-4	.	.	TGTGCCAGCAGCTTGTGGACTAGGGAAAAACTGTTTTTT	CASSLWTREKLFF
TRBV29-1	TRBJ2-7	.	.	TGCAGCGTTGCACAGGGAACTTACGAGCAGTACTTC	CSVAQGTYEQYF
TRBV5-1	TRBJ1-4	.	.	TGCGCCAGCAGCTTGACAGGGAGTGAAAAACTGTTTTTT	CASSLTGSEKLFF
TRBV7-9	TRBJ1-5	.	.	TGTGCCAGCAGCTTCGACGGGGAAGGCAATCAGCCCCAGCATTTT	CASSFDGEGNQPQHF
TRBV3-1/TRBV3-2	TRBJ2-5	.	once	TGTGCCAGCAGCCAAGTGGCTAGCACGGAGACCCAGTACTTC	CASSQVASTETQYF
TRBV5-1	TRBJ2-3	.	.	TGCGCCAGCAGCCCTTGGGGCAGCTACACAGATACGCAGTATTTT	CASSPWGSYTDTQYF
TRBV11-2	TRBJ2-3	.	.	TGTGCCAGCTGCCGGGCGGGCCCAGATACGCAGTATTTT	CASCRAGPDTQYF
TRBV2	TRBJ2-3	.	.	TGTGCCAGCAGTGACAGCGCAGGGGAAGGGGCAGATACGCAGTATTTT	CASSDSAGEGADTQYF
TRBV5-4	TRBJ2-7	TRBD2	.	TGTGCCAGCAGCTCCCCCGGGAGGGGCTCCGAGCAGTACTTC	CASSSPGRGSEQYF
TRBV6-5	TRBJ2-7	.	.	TGTGCCAGCAGCCGGGACAAGTACGAGAAGTACTTC	CASSRDKYEKYF
TRBV27	TRBJ1-1	.	.	TGTGCCAGCAGGGAAGTCGGGGGACGAAACACTGAAGCTTTCTTT	CASREVGGRNTEAFF
TRBV7-8	TRBJ2-1	TRBD2	.	TGTGCCAGCAGCTTTCGGACTAGCGGGAAGGTCAATGAGCAGTTCTTC	CASSFRTSGKVNEQFF
TRBV11-2	TRBJ2-3	TRBD2	.	TGTGCCAGCAGCCTCAGTCTGCTAGCGGGCGGCACAGATACGCAGTATTTT	CASSLSLLAGGTDTQYF
TRBV2	TRBJ1-1	.	.	TGTGCCAGCAGTGCCAGGGAAGTAGGTTTTGGGGCTGAAGCTTTCTTT	CASSAREVGFGAEAFF
TRBV10-3	TRBJ2-1	.	.	TGTGCCATCAGTGAGTCGATGGCTGATGAGCAGTTCTTC	CAISESMADEQFF
TRBV11-2	TRBJ1-5	.	few	TGTGCCAGCAGCTTAGATCCAGGGCGCCCCCAGCATTTT	CASSLDPGRPQHF
TRBV6-5	TRBJ2-5	.	.	TGTGCCAGCAGTTACCCCCCGACAGGAGATCAAGAGACCCAGTACTTC	CASSYPPTGDQETQYF
TRBV5-1	TRBJ1-4	TRBD1	.	TGCGCCAGCAGGTCACAGGGGGGCCCTAATGAAAAACTGTTTTTT	CASRSQGGPNEKLFF
TRBV5-1	TRBJ1-5	TRBD1	few	TGCGCCAGCAGCTTGCCCGTCGGGACAGGGGGCGATCAGCCCCAGCATTTT	CASSLPVGTGGDQPQHF
TRBV28	TRBJ2-1	TRBD1	.	TGTGCCAGCAGCCGTCTCGAGGGGGCGCCTGAGCAGTTCTTC	CASSRLEGAPEQFF
TRBV5-1	TRBJ2-3	TRBD2	.	TGCGCCAGCAGCACAACTAGCGGGAGAGGGGATACGCAGTATTTT	CASSTTSGRGDTQYF
TRBV6-5	TRBJ2-1	.	.	TGTGCCAGCAGTACCAGGCGGGGACAGTACAATGAGCAGTTCTTC	CASSTRRGQYNEQFF
TRBV7-6	TRBJ2-7	.	.	TGTGCCAGCAGCGCCAGAACAGGGATCTACGAGCAGTACTTC	CASSARTGIYEQYF
TRBV28	TRBJ2-1	.	.	TGTGCCAGCAGTTTGGGGGACTGGGCGGGATCGGATGAGCAGTTCTTC	CASSLGDWAGSDEQFF
TRBV6-5	TRBJ1-2	TRBD1	.	TGTGCCAGCAGTTCACAGGGGGTTGACGGCTACACCTTC	CASSSQGVDGYTF
TRBV3-1/TRBV3-2	TRBJ2-2	.	few	TGTGCCAGCAGCCATGACGCGAGGGCAAGCGGGGAGCTGTTTTTT	CASSHDARASGELFF
TRBV27	TRBJ2-1	TRBD2	few	TGTGCCAGCAGAGTACTAGCGGGGGCCTACAATGAGCAGTTCTTC	CASRVLAGAYNEQFF